The 7 T cell receptor beta chains presented below share a single source sample, sequenced in a study of tumor and adjacent non-tumor tissue in lung cancer. This sample's RNA came from whole unsorted tissue. The normal lung tissue was taken more than 3 cm from the tumor edge. Three rounds of nested PCR, following a modified ARM-PCR protocol, produced the TCRbeta library. MiXCR, applied by TCRdb to the multiplex PCR reads, yields one record per CDR3 protein. The sample has about 100,000 distinct CDR3 sequences; roughly two thirds are singletons. Sequencing was done on a sample of distant non-tumor lung tissue. The receptor set was obtained from a man aged 30 to 39 with non-small cell lung cancer.

The chain couples TRBV5-1 to TRBJ2-1; D gene ambiguous. Trimming shortened V by 5 bases and J by 5 bases, and 14 bases separated the two germline ends. This CDR3 contains 14 residues. Germline values: CDR1 SGHRS, CDR2 YFSETQ. This CDR3 is CASSSGNHDNEQFF. As DNA, the CDR3 is TGCGCCAGCAGTTCTGGGAACCATGACAATGAGCAGTTCTTC.

Remarks on this clonotype: The junction departs from germline at one end; a sequencing error may be responsible. The J gene is TRBJ1-5, the V gene TRBV4-1, with 7 bases lining up with TRBD1. Germline V gene sequence: CDR1 MGHRA, CDR2 YSYEKL. The CDR3 is 15 amino acids. The CDR3 is CASSQEAGTVGHQQF. Here the CDR3 DNA reads TGCGCCAGCAGCCAAGAGGCCGGGACAGTAGGGCACCAGCAATTT.

In the case of this clonotype: The CDR3 carries no conserved terminal phenylalanine or tryptophan, so it likely arises from a read error. The J gene is TRBJ2-1, the V gene TRBV4-3, with a possible D match to TRBD2 (6 bases). The germline gives CDR1 LGHNA, CDR2 YSLEER. This CDR3 spans 14 amino acids. The CDR3 sequence is CASSQGLTNNEQFL. The CDR3 DNA sequence: TGCGCCAGTAGCCAGGGACTGACTAACAATGAGCAGTTCCTC.

The V call is TRBV11-2, the J call TRBJ1-1; D might be TRBD1 (5 bases). V lost 5 bases and J lost 10, with 17 bases in between. The germline gives CDR1 SGHAT, CDR2 FQNNGV. The CDR3 is 13 amino acids. The CDR3 loop is CASSPNRGRIAFF. CDR3 DNA sequence: TGTGCCAGCAGCCCGAACCGGGGCAGGATAGCTTTCTTT.

This clonotype was counted only a few times. One end of the junction fails to match germline, which may point to a read error. This chain uses TRBV11-2 with TRBJ2-6; D is uncertain. The CDR3 has 13 amino acids. Germline-derived CDR1 and CDR2 are SGHAT and FQNNGV. The CDR3 spells CASSLDEAYVLTF. Written as DNA, the CDR3 is TGTGCCAGCAGCTTAGATGAGGCCTACGTCCTGACTTTC.

On this clonotype: A much larger clone differs from this one at a single base, so this may be a read error. The chain has TRBV11-2 and TRBJ2-1; D tentatively fits TRBD1 or TRBD2 (5 bases each). The CDR3 sequence is 12 residues long. Germline CDR1 SGHAT, CDR2 FQNNGV. Deletions cut 11 bases from V and 3 bases from J, with 11 bases between. The CDR3 region is CADSRGYNEQFF. CDR3 in DNA: TGTGCCGACAGTCGGGGCTACAATGAGCAGTTCTTC. Full variable domain (outside the CDR3, taken from reference TRBV11-2 and TRBJ2-1): EAGVAQSPRYKIIEKRQSVAFWCNPISGHATLYWYQQILGQGPKLLIQFQNNGVVDDSQLPKDRFSAERLKGVDSTLKIQPAKLEDSAVYLCADSRGYNEQFFGPGTRLTVL.

This clonotype was observed a handful of times. A read error may be the cause here, since a much bigger clone is one base away. The chain links TRBV20-1 to TRBJ2-3, with no clear D. This CDR3 comprises 13 residues. Germline lookup yields CDR1 DFQATT and CDR2 SNEGSKA (reference sequence). The V end was cut by 5 bases, the J end by 0 bases, with 9 bases between. CDR3 coding DNA: TGCAGTGCTGCTTACCTTAGCACAGATACGCAGTATTTT. This translates into CSAAYLSTDTQYF.